The present TCR beta chain was sequenced within a study of identical twins (dated by TCRdb to between 2015 and 2016). About the investigation overall: To test whether fetal clonotypes persist, this study deep-sequenced TCR alpha and beta repertoires from monozygotic twins, from unrelated adults of various ages, and from cord blood. Replicate twin experiments were performed at different times using different library preparation protocols to rule out contamination. General findings and caveats noted by the study authors: Fewer insertions were carried by abundant cord blood beta clonotypes; a weaker similar trend was observed in young adult naive repertoires, while no such trend was observed in memory repertoires. In monozygotic twins, out-of-frame TCR alpha sharing was systematically underestimated by recombination models, although the models agreed with sharing between unrelated individuals. Because the same donors could not be followed over many years, conclusions were based on cross-sectional statistical analysis. Out-of-frame TCR alpha sequences shared between twins showed an excess of low generation-probability sequences compared with coincidental sharing between unrelated individuals. Zero-insertion analyses could be partly confounded by invariant T cells such as MAIT and iNKT, although diverse VJ usage argued against such confounding for most clonotypes. In beta out-of-frame sequences, excess twin sharing was weaker, because having fewer shared sequences lowered the signal-to-noise ratio.

Worth noting for this clonotype: Its antigen remains unidentified. Per-base quality was not reported, and no clone a single base away is much larger than it.

V lost 8 bases and J lost 3 bases; the stretch between them is 11 bases long. CDR1 is given as SNHLY and CDR2 as FYNNEI, both from the germline V gene. The CDR3, cysteine through phenylalanine, is 13 amino acids long. The only DNA kept is the CDR3, 39 bases in frame from the first base. Libraries were built with 5' RACE. The sequencer listed for this sample is Illumina HiSeq 2000. A universal primer binding site was introduced by template switching, and a unique molecular identifier was present in the final cDNA, enabling accurate counting of TCR cDNA molecules. Specific primers in the conserved constant-segment region were used to synthesize first-strand cDNA for the TCR alpha and beta chains. To control for contamination, every cDNA library was double barcoded, receiving both a SMART-Mk sample barcode and Illumina barcodes. TruSeq adapter sequences along with Illumina sample barcodes were introduced in two successive PCR steps. The Illumina HiSeq platform was used with custom primers to sequence TCR alpha and beta cDNA libraries. The authors' analysis ran thus. Unique molecular identifiers were extracted from raw reads with MiGEC, and CDR3 positions were determined with MiXCR. Recombination models were inferred per individual with the repgenHMM and IGoR tools using an EM algorithm. The tcR package in R was used for shared clonotype analysis, with sharing normalized by the product of cloneset sizes. To study raw recombination free of thymic and clonal selection effects, out-of-frame nonproductive sequences were analyzed. TCRdb passed the public sequencing reads through fastp at Q25 and MiXCR, retaining productive beta sequences. One record per CDR3 amino acid sequence lists the most common genes and DNA. The V and J calls and clone size are TCRdb's, not the authors'. The sample has 700,000 or so distinct CDR3 sequences on record, more than 6.5% of them singletons. The top ten clones comprise 0.75% to 1% of the sample.

All donors were healthy Caucasians. The twin cohort consisted of three pairs of female monozygotic twins, all aged roughly 18 to 29 years. RNA for TCR libraries was isolated from peripheral blood mononuclear cells. This sample was shared with a second study, whose subject was yellow fever vaccine responses in identical twins. As the second publication notes: According to the authors, the vaccine-induced T cell response in identical twins seemed to be partly convergent and partly specific to each individual. Focusing on identical twins, the study followed the T cell clones that responded to the vaccine, and did so with precision.

Sequencing input: PBMCs. Rearrangement joined TRBV2 to TRBJ1-5; TRBD1 could be the D gene, as 6 bases match. The receptor was isolated from a woman aged 18-29 years in good health. The encoded CDR3 is CASSAGANQPQHF. The DNA reads as follows: TGTGCCAGCTCTGCAGGGGCCAATCAGCCCCAGCATTTT.